The present T cell receptor (beta chain) was sequenced within a study of blood T cell repertoires in COVID-19. On the study more broadly: Some COVID-19 samples were acute and others convalescent; all came from the United States, Italy and Spain. Sources were T cells, B-cell-depleted T cells, or PBMCs; the material itself was cDNA or gDNA.

Per the original methods: From reference gene primer amplification, estimates of nucleated cell counts were derived. Profiling relied on immunoSEQ multiplex PCR, and the TCRdb table lists in-frame clones only, not all of them. The D gene and trimming were derived from the DNA, and the V and J assignments and clone size from that table. Among about 140,000 clones listed, approximately 86% were seen once. V was clipped by 6 bases and J by 7 bases, with 16 bases between them. The CDR3 consists of 14 residues. Germline V CDR1 and CDR2: SGHAT, FQNNGV. The clonotype originates from a woman aged 55-70 years with acute or convalescent COVID-19. Sequenced sample: peripheral blood. The chain links TRBV11-2 to TRBJ2-4; tentative D call: TRBD2 (5 bases). Here the CDR3 DNA reads TGTGCCAGCAGACGGGGTGCGGGCGGCAACATTCAGTACTTC. This sequence encodes CASRRGAGGNIQYF.